The present T cell receptor (beta chain) was sequenced within a study of T cell changes during pregnancy in multiple sclerosis. The CDR3 is made up of 15 amino acids. Between the trimmed V and J ends, which lost 3 bases and 4 bases, there was a span of 16 bases. Germline-derived CDR1 and CDR2 are SGHNT and YYREEE (reference sequence). Sequencing used immunoSEQ multiplex PCR; TCRdb keeps in-frame clones, though not all of them. The top ten hold approximately 1.1% of the sample, which has 40,000 to 45,000 clones, 75% to 90% seen once. The chain carries TRBV5-4 and TRBJ2-5; D might be TRBD2 (6 bases). This clonotype was sampled from a female donor with multiple sclerosis, enrolled in a pregnancy study. The input for sequencing was CD4+ T cells from peripheral blood mononuclear cells, taken in the first trimester of pregnancy. CDR3 amino acids: CASSYIIGGGETQYF. The DNA of the CDR3 is TGTGCCAGCAGCTACATTATCGGGGGAGGAGAGACCCAGTACTTC.